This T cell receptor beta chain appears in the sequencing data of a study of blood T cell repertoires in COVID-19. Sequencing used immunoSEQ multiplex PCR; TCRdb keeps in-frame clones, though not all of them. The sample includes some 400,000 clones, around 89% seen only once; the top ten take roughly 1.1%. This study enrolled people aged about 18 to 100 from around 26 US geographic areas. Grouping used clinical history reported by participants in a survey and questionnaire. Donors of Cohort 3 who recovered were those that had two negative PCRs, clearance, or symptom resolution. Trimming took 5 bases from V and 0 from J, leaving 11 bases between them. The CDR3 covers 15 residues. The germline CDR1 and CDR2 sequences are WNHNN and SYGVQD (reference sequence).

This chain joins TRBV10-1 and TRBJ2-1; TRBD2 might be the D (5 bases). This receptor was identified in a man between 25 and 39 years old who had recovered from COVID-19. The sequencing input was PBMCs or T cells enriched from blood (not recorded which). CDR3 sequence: CASSSFRDSYNEQFF. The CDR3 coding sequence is TGCGCCAGCAGTAGTTTTCGGGACTCCTACAATGAGCAGTTCTTC.